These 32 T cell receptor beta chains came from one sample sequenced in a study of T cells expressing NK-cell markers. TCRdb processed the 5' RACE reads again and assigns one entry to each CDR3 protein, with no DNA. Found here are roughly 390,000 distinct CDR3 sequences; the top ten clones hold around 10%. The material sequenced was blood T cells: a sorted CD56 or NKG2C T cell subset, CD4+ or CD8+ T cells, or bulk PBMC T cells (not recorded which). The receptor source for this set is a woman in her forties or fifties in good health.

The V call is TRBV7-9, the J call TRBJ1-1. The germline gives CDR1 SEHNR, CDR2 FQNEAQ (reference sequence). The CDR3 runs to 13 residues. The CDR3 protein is CASSLQVGTEAFF.

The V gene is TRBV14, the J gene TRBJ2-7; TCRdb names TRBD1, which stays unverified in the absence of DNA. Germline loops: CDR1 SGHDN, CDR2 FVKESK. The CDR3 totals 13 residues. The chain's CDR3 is CASSRDSPYEQYF.

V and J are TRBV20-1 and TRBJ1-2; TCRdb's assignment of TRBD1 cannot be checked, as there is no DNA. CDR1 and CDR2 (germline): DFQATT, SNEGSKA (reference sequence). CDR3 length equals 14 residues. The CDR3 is CSAISQGAGRGYTF.

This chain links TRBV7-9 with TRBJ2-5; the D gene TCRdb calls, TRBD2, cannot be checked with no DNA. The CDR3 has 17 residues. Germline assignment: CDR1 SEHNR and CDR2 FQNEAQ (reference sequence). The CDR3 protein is CASSLSAGGTAQETQYF.

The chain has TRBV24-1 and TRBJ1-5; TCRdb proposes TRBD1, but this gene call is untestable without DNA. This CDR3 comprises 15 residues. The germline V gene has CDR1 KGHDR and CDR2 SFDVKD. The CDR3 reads CATSDRTGRGQPQHF.

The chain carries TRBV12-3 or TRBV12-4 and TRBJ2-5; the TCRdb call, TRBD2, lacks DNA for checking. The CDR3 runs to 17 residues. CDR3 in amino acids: CASSLAHGLADQETQYF.

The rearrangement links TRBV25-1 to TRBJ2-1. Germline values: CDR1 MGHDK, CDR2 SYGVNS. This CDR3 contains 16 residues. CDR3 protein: CASSESIASSYNEQFF.

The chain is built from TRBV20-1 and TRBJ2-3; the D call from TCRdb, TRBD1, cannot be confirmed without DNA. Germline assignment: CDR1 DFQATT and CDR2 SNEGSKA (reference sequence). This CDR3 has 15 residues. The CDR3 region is CSARRGAWAEDTQYF.

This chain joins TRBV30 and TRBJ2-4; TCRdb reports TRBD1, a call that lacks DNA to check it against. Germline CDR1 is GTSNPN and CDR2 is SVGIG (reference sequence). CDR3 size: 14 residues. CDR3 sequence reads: CAWKLPGGANIQYF.

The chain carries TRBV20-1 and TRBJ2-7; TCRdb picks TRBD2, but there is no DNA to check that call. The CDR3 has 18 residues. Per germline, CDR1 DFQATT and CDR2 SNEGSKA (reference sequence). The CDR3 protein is CSAREGGLAGGLTWEQYF.

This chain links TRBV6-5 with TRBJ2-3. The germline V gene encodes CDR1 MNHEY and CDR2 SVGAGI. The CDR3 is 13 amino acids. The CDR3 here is CASSSWFQDPQYF.

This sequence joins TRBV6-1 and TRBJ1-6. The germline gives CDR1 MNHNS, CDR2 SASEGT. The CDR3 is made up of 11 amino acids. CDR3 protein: CASIEGTSLHF.

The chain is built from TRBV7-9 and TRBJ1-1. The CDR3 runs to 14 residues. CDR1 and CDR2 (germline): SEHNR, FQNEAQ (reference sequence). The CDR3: CASSWLREGTEAFF.

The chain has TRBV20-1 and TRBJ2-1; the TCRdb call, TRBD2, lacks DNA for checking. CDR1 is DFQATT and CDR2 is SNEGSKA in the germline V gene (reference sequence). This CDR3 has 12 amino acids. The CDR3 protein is CSARGEVDEQFF.

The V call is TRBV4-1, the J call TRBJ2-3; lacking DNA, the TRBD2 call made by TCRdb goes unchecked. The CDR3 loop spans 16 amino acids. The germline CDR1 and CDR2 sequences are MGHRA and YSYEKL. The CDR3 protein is CASSRSTMSSTDTQYF.

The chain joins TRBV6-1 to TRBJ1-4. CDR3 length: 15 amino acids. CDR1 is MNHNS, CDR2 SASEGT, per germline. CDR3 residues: CASSGQLGFDEKLFF.

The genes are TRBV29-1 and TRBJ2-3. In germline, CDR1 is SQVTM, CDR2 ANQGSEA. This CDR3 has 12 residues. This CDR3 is CSVFDDTDTQYF.

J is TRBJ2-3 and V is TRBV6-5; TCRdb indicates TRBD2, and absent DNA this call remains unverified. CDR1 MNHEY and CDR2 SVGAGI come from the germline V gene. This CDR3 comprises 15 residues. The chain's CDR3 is CASSSLAADTDTQYF.

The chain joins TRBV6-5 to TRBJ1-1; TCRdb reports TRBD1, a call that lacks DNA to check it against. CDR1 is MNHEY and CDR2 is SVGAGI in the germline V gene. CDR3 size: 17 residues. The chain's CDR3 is CASRNYRVSLGGAEAFF.

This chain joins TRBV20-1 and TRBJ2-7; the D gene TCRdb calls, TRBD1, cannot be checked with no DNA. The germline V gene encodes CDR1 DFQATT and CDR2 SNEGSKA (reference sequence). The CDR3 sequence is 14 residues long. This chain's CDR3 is CSASRPPRTYEQYF.

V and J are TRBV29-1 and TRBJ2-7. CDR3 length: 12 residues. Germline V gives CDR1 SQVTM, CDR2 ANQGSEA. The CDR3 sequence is CSVETESYEQYF.

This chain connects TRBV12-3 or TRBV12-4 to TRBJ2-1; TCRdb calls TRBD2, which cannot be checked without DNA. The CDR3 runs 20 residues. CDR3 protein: CASSFGDLALSKSSYNEQFF.

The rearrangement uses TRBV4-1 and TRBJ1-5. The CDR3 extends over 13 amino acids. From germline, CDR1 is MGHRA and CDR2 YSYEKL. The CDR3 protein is CASSLWQNQPQHF.

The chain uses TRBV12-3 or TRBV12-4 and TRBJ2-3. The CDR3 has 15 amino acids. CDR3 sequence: CASSRLGLASDTQYF.

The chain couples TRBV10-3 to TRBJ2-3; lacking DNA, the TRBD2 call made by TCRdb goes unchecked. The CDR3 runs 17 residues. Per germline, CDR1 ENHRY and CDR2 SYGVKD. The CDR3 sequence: CAISEPPQSPGGDTQYF.

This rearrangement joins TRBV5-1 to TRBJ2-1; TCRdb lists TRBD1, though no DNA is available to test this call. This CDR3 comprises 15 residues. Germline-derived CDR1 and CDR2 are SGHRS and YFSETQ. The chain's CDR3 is CASSLTGDVHNEQFF.

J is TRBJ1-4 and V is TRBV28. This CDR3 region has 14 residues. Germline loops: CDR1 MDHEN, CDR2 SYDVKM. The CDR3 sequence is CASGEGTYPEKLFF.

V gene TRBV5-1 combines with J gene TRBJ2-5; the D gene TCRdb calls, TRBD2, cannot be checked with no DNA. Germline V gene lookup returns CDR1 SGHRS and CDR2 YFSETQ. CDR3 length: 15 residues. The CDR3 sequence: CASSPLVGPQETQYF. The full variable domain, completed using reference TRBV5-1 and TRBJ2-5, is KAGVTQTPRYLIKTRGQQVTLSCSPISGHRSVSWYQQTPGQGLQFLFEYFSETQRNKGNFPGRFSGRQFSNSRSEMNVSTLELGDSALYLCASSPLVGPQETQYFGPGTRLLVL.

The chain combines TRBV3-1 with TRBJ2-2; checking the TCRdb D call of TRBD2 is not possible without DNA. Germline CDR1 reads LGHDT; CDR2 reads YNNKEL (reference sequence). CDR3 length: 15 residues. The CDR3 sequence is CASSRSGRNTGELFF. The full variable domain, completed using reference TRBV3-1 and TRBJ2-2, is DTAVSQTPKYLVTQMGNDKSIKCEQNLGHDTMYWYKQDSKKFLKIMFSYNNKELIINETVPNRFSPKSPDKAHLNLHINSLELGDSAVYFCASSRSGRNTGELFFGEGSRLTVL.

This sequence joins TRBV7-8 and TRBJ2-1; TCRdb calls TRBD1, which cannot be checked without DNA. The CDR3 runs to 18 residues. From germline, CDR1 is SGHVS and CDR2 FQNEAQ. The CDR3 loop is CASSLQIPGLGSYNEQFF.

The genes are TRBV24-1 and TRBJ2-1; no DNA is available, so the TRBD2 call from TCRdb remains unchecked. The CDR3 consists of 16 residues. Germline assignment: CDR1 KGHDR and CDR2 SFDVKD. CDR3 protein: CATSLNLAVQHNEQFF.

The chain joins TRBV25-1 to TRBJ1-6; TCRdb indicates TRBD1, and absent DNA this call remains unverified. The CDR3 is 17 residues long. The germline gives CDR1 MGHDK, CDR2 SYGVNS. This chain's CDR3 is CASSDSRGGALNSPLHF. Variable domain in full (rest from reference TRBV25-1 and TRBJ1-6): EADIYQTPRYLVIGTGKKITLECSQTMGHDKMYWYQQDPGMELHLIHYSYGVNSTEKGDLSSESTVSRIRTEHFPLTLESARPSHTSQYLCASSDSRGGALNSPLHFGNGTRLTVT.